This T cell receptor (beta chain) came from a study of blood T cell repertoires in COVID-19 (dated by TCRdb to 2019 to 2021). With respect to the entire study: The collaborator samples originated in the United States, Italy and Spain and spanned the acute and convalescent phases of COVID-19. The prospective study material was composed of cDNA or gDNA derived from T cells, B-cell-depleted T cells, or PBMCs. The dataset comprised deeply sampled blood TCRbeta repertoires from subjects exposed to, actively infected with, or recovered from COVID-19. The repertoires were made available in a free public database intended to serve as a resource for research on the immune response to SARS-CoV-2. The samples were drawn from the first 160 participants of the ongoing ImmuneRACE study and from over a thousand subjects provided by 6 global collaborators. The sample metadata nearly always contained a de-identified subject ID, COVID-19 status, age in years and sex. Where available, HLA class I and class II types were obtained from metadata supplied by the sample provider rather than from assay-based typing.

The immunoSEQ Assay, a bias-controlled multiplex PCR, was used to amplify TCRbeta CDR3 regions from genomic DNA. The authors' pipeline ran thus. Nucleated cell counts per sample were estimated from amplification of reference gene primers within the assay. To quantify the absolute abundance of each unique TCRbeta CDR3 rearrangement, sequence reads were collapsed and filtered. For each sample, productive Simpson clonality was calculated as the square root of Simpson's diversity index over productive rearrangements. As stored in TCRdb, this immuneACCESS dataset retains in-frame rearrangements with V and J assigned. A fraction of the clones does not appear; measured against another copy, unresolved V genes explain less than half of the discrepancy, and the remainder lacks a known reason. The DNA gave D and trimming, while V, J and clone size come from that table. The sample has over 120,000 clones on record, 75% to 85% of them singletons. The ten largest clones add up to under 6% of the sample.

Including cysteine and phenylalanine, the CDR3 has 18 amino acids. The retained sequence is limited to the CDR3, 54 bases, with the frame set at the first base. Clipping removes 7 bases from V and 0 bases from J, with 9 as the unmatched junction base count. In the germline V gene, CDR1 corresponds to MDHEN and CDR2 to SYDVKM. Each collaborating institution followed its own protocols to collect whole blood in K2EDTA tubes. Collaborator samples were shipped for TCRbeta analysis as frozen whole blood, isolated PBMCs, or DNA extracted from either sample type. The investigation overall reported the following: The amount of clinical and demographic metadata varied by source and participant and was provided uncurated.

Remarks on this clone: The specificity of this receptor is unknown. No per-base quality is available; no much larger clone lies one base away.

The rearrangement joined TRBV28 to TRBJ2-1, and TRBD2 matches 13 of the central bases. Sequenced material: peripheral blood. This TCR derives from an elderly woman with active or convalescent COVID-19. The CDR3 corresponds to CASTGTSGVHRSYNEQFF. DNA sequence: TGTGCCAGCACCGGGACTAGCGGGGTTCATCGCTCCTACAATGAGCAGTTCTTC.